A single sample is the source of the 26 T cell receptor beta chains below, sequenced in a study of OX40 agonist ivuxolimab in advanced cancers. The table came from immunoSEQ multiplex PCR; TCRdb's copy has only in-frame clones and leaves some out. Of about 45,000 clones listed, just over 90% are singletons. The sequencing here drew on CD4+ or CD8+ T cells sorted from blood, taken in a trial of the OX40 agonist ivuxolimab. These receptors were collected from an adult with an advanced solid tumor such as melanoma, head and neck, liver or kidney cancer.

V is TRBV5-4 and J is TRBJ2-2, with D tentatively TRBD2 (6 bases). The CDR3 is made up of 16 amino acids. V gave up 4 bases and J gave up 4 bases, with 17 bases separating them. Germline CDR1 is SGHNT and CDR2 is YYREEE (reference sequence). The chain's CDR3 is CASSNPTEGSTGELFF. CDR3 in DNA: TGTGCCAGCAGCAACCCGACGGAGGGGAGCACCGGGGAGCTGTTTTTT.

The chain employs TRBV5-6 and TRBJ2-1; TRBD2 matches at 7 bases. The germline gives CDR1 SGHDT, CDR2 YYEEEE. The CDR3 runs 16 residues. Unmatched junction bases numbered 15, after V lost 4 bases and J lost 8 bases. The DNA for the CDR3 is TGTGCCAGCAGCCGCCCCCGGGACTACCGAGGCGATGAGCAGTTCTTC. Residues: CASSRPRDYRGDEQFF.

The chain combines TRBV19 with TRBJ1-1; 8 nucleotides match TRBD1. V was clipped by 8 bases and J by 4 bases; unmatched bases: 9. The germline CDR1 and CDR2 sequences are LNHDA and SQIVND (reference sequence). The CDR3 totals 14 residues. The CDR3 coding sequence is TGTGCCAGTCAACCCTTCGACAGGGGCACTGAAGCTTTCTTT. This encodes CASQPFDRGTEAFF.

The gene calls are TRBV27 and TRBJ2-1, with no clear D. The V gene's germline CDR1 is MNHEY and CDR2 SMNVEV (reference sequence). The CDR3 extends over 11 amino acids. The V gene lost 3 bases and the J gene lost 6 bases, with 3 bases spanning the gap. The CDR3 region has the DNA TGTGCCAGCAGTTTCGGCAATGAGCAGTTCTTC. Translated: CASSFGNEQFF.

The V gene is TRBV29-1, the J gene TRBJ2-7, with D hard to call. This CDR3 comprises 13 residues. Trimming removed 6 bases from V and 0 bases from J, with 12 bases in between. Germline loops: CDR1 SQVTM, CDR2 ANQGSEA. CDR3: CSVQVGFSYEQYF. The CDR3 nucleotides read TGCAGCGTCCAGGTGGGTTTCTCCTACGAGCAGTACTTC.

The chain links TRBV6-5 to TRBJ2-7; 8 nucleotides agree with TRBD1. Per the germline V gene, CDR1 is MNHEY and CDR2 is SVGAGI. CDR3 length equals 15 residues. Unmatched junction bases numbered 7, after V lost 0 bases and J lost 6 bases. This chain's CDR3 is CASSYSETTGGEQYF. The DNA for the CDR3 is TGTGCCAGCAGTTACTCGGAAACTACAGGGGGCGAGCAGTACTTC.

The V call is TRBV5-6, the J call TRBJ2-7, with 8 bases matching TRBD1. V shed 2 bases, J shed 5 bases, and the junction held 9 bases outside the gene matches. CDR3 size: 15 residues. Germline CDR1 SGHDT, CDR2 YYEEEE. In DNA form, the CDR3 reads TGTGCCAGCAGCTTAAGGACAGGGACCTGGGACGAGCAGTACTTC. Translating gives CASSLRTGTWDEQYF.

The gene calls are TRBV5-8 and TRBJ2-7; TRBD2 is a possible D gene (5 bases). With 0 bases removed from V and 1 base from J, the gap between germline ends came to 11 bases. The CDR3 totals 15 residues. Germline CDR1 SGHTS, CDR2 YDEGEE. In nucleotides, the CDR3 is TGTGCCAGCAGCTTGGAAGGGAGTGGATCCTACGAGCAGTACTTC. Its translation: CASSLEGSGSYEQYF.

The CDR3 nucleotides read TGTGCCAGCAGCTCGGATCAGGGCTACGAGCAGTACTTC. Protein sequence: CASSSDQGYEQYF. The chain links TRBV7-8 to TRBJ2-7; the D gene is possibly TRBD1 (5 bases). This CDR3 spans 13 amino acids. Trimming took 4 bases from V and 3 from J, leaving 10 bases between them. Germline V gene sequence: CDR1 SGHVS, CDR2 FQNEAQ.

A few counts support this clone. The chain combines TRBV30 with TRBJ1-1, with D uncertain. Trimming took off 2 bases at V and 6 bases at J, with 7 bases between the two ends. The CDR3 totals 11 residues. Germline lookup yields CDR1 GTSNPN and CDR2 SVGIG (reference sequence). The CDR3 loop is CAWSRAPEAFF. The DNA of the CDR3 is TGTGCCTGGAGTAGGGCCCCTGAAGCTTTCTTT.

The chain combines TRBV10-2 with TRBJ2-2; no clear D gene. This CDR3 has 11 amino acids. CDR1 and CDR2 (germline): WSHSY, SAAADI. V lost 7 bases and J lost 5, with 5 bases in between. In nucleotides, the CDR3 is TGCGCCAGCACGGTGACCGGGGAGCTGTTTTTT. It is translated as CASTVTGELFF.

The V call is TRBV6-5, the J call TRBJ2-5; D is possibly TRBD2 (6 bases). With 3 bases removed from V and 3 bases from J, the gap between germline ends came to 14 bases. Per the germline V gene, CDR1 is MNHEY and CDR2 is SVGAGI. This CDR3 has 15 amino acids. Here the CDR3 DNA reads TGTGCCAGCAGTTATGTGTGGGGGGAAGAAGAGACCCAGTACTTC. It yields the protein CASSYVWGEEETQYF.

The J gene is TRBJ1-2, the V gene TRBV7-6, with D possibly being TRBD1 (6 bases). V was clipped by 5 bases and J by 4 bases, with 11 bases between them. CDR1 and CDR2 from the germline V gene are SGHVS and FNYEAQ. This CDR3 contains 13 residues. DNA of the CDR3: TGTGCCAGCAGCCAACAGGGCCCCTATGGCTACACCTTC. Translating it yields CASSQQGPYGYTF. The full variable domain, in which reference TRBV7-6 and TRBJ1-2 provide the parts outside the CDR3, is GAGVSQSPRYKVTKRGQDVALRCDPISGHVSLYWYRQALGQGPEFLTYFNYEAQQDKSGLPNDRFSAERPEGSISTLTIQRTEQRDSAMYRCASSQQGPYGYTFGSGTRLTVV.

This chain joins TRBV2 and TRBJ2-5, with D tentatively TRBD2 (7 bases). Germline lookup yields CDR1 SNHLY and CDR2 FYNNEI. Trimming removed 4 bases at V and 4 bases at J, with 22 bases between. CDR3 length equals 17 residues. The CDR3 loop is CASSVSKGGLSIETQYF. CDR3 coding DNA: TGTGCCAGCAGTGTCTCTAAGGGGGGGCTCTCTATAGAGACCCAGTACTTC.

The chain couples TRBV6-6 to TRBJ2-7; 9 positions match TRBD1. CDR1 MNHNY and CDR2 SVGAGI come from the germline V gene (reference sequence). The junction had 7 bases not matched to a gene; V was cut back by 2 bases and J by 2 bases. The CDR3 totals 16 residues. CDR3 amino acids: CASSYGVDRGTYEQYF. CDR3 bases: TGTGCCAGCAGTTACGGTGTCGACAGGGGGACCTACGAGCAGTACTTC.

This chain connects TRBV6-1 to TRBJ1-2; D is unresolved. CDR3 length: 12 amino acids. V was pared by 1 base and J by 1 base, with 1 base between. CDR1 MNHNS and CDR2 SASEGT come from the germline V gene. The CDR3 region has the DNA TGTGCCAGCAGTGAAGGTAACTATGGCTACACCTTC. Translated: CASSEGNYGYTF.

The chain uses TRBV11-2 and TRBJ2-7, with 7 bases that match TRBD1. Germline CDR1 SGHAT, CDR2 FQNNGV. CDR3 size: 13 residues. V was pared by 3 bases and J by 2 bases, with 1 base of the junction left unmatched. In DNA form, the CDR3 reads TGTGCCAGCAGCTTCGACAGGGCCTACGAGCAGTACTTC. As protein: CASSFDRAYEQYF. Combining the CDR3 with reference TRBV11-2 and TRBJ2-7 gives the whole variable domain EAGVAQSPRYKIIEKRQSVAFWCNPISGHATLYWYQQILGQGPKLLIQFQNNGVVDDSQLPKDRFSAERLKGVDSTLKIQPAKLEDSAVYLCASSFDRAYEQYFGPGTRLTVT.

The chain couples TRBV18 to TRBJ1-2; no reliable D call. CDR3 length: 15 amino acids. Looked up from germline, CDR1 is KGHSH and CDR2 is LQKENI. Between the trimmed V and J ends, which lost 2 bases and 2 bases, there was a span of 12 bases. The CDR3 protein is CASSPSAGENYGYTF. The CDR3 coding sequence is TGTGCCAGCTCACCATCTGCGGGAGAGAACTATGGCTACACCTTC.

The genes are TRBV6-5 and TRBJ2-1, with D perhaps matching TRBD1 or TRBD2 (5 bases each). V shed 0 bases and J shed 6 bases, with 12 bases lying between them. The CDR3 spans 15 residues. Germline V lookup: CDR1 MNHEY, CDR2 SVGAGI. CDR3 in DNA: TGTGCCAGCAGTTACTCGCCGGGGCAGGGCAATGAGCAGTTCTTC. As protein: CASSYSPGQGNEQFF.

This clone was detected once. This sequence joins TRBV6-5 and TRBJ2-1; D not resolved. The CDR3 consists of 15 residues. Germline loops: CDR1 MNHEY, CDR2 SVGAGI. Trimming shortened V by 0 bases and J by 8 bases, and 14 bases separated the two germline ends. In nucleotides, the CDR3 is TGTGCCAGCAGTTACTCGCTTGACTCTCGGGATGAGCAGTTCTTC. Translating it yields CASSYSLDSRDEQFF.

The V and J genes are TRBV5-8 and TRBJ2-3; 7 bases map to TRBD2. Per the germline V gene, CDR1 is SGHTS and CDR2 is YDEGEE. V dropped 0 bases and J dropped 2; count of bases not matched to a gene: 6. This CDR3 region has 16 residues. CDR3 sequence reads: CASSLGLGGNTDTQYF. For the CDR3, the DNA is TGTGCCAGCAGCTTGGGCTTGGGGGGGAACACAGATACGCAGTATTTT.

The chain links TRBV10-2 to TRBJ2-3, with no clear D. V was trimmed by 8 bases and J by 1 base, leaving 13 bases between them. The CDR3 extends over 14 amino acids. Germline values: CDR1 WSHSY, CDR2 SAAADI. The CDR3 nucleotides read TGCGCCAGCTCTCTGGCCCCCGGCACAGATACGCAGTATTTT. This gives the protein CASSLAPGTDTQYF.

This chain connects TRBV10-2 to TRBJ1-1; D might be TRBD1 (6 bases). Germline V CDR1 and CDR2: WSHSY, SAAADI. V was cut by 0 bases and J by 7 bases, with 12 bases left in between. The CDR3 contains 14 residues. CDR3 sequence (DNA): TGCGCCAGCAGTGAGTCGGGGGCCCTCATTGAAGCTTTCTTT. Protein product: CASSESGALIEAFF.

V is TRBV6-5 and J is TRBJ2-1; perhaps TRBD1 as D (6 bases). V was cut by 8 bases and J by 3 bases, with 14 bases left in between. This CDR3 region has 14 residues. Germline CDR1 reads MNHEY; CDR2 reads SVGAGI. In DNA, the CDR3 is TGTGCCAGCTCTGGGGGCCCACTCTACAATGAGCAGTTCTTC. It is translated as CASSGGPLYNEQFF.

The chain uses TRBV15 and TRBJ1-3; the D is unclear. Germline loops: CDR1 LNHNV, CDR2 YYDKDF (reference sequence). The CDR3 contains 12 residues. V shed 6 bases and J shed 6 bases, with 9 bases lying between them. The CDR3 nucleotides read TGTGCCACCAGAACGGAGGCAAACACCATATATTTT. This sequence encodes CATRTEANTIYF.

V is TRBV5-6 and J is TRBJ2-5; TRBD1 matches 7 bases. The V and J ends lost 0 bases and 3 bases, in that order; junction bases with no gene match: 2. Germline CDR1 is SGHDT and CDR2 is YYEEEE. This CDR3 is built from 14 residues. The CDR3 loop reads CASSLETGEETQYF. Written as DNA, the CDR3 is TGTGCCAGCAGCTTGGAAACAGGGGAAGAGACCCAGTACTTC. Together with reference TRBV5-6 and TRBJ2-5, the CDR3 gives the full variable domain: DAGVTQSPTHLIKTRGQQVTLRCSPKSGHDTVSWYQQALGQGPQFIFQYYEEEERQRGNFPDRFSGHQFPNYSSELNVNALLLGDSALYLCASSLETGEETQYFGPGTRLLVL.